This T cell receptor beta chain was recovered during a study of blood T cell repertoires in COVID-19. Overall study: Sample material is recorded as cDNA or gDNA derived from T cells, B-cell-depleted T cells, or PBMCs.

As handled by the study authors: Reference gene primer amplification gave nucleated cell count estimates. Libraries were prepared by immunoSEQ multiplex PCR; TCRdb keeps only in-frame clonotypes and omits some of them. V and J calls and clone size follow that table, whereas D and trimming were derived from the DNA. This table holds around 290,000 clones, about 89% found once. Germline CDR1 is SEHNR and CDR2 is FQNEAQ (reference sequence). Trimming removed 4 bases from V and 3 bases from J; junction bases left unmatched: 8. The CDR3 runs 15 residues. J is TRBJ2-7 and V is TRBV7-9; 8 bases align to TRBD1. Sequenced material: peripheral blood. This sequence originates from a middle-aged man with acute or convalescent COVID-19. This CDR3 reads CASSSPGQAVYEQYF. In DNA form, the CDR3 reads TGTGCCAGCAGCTCTCCGGGACAGGCGGTCTACGAGCAGTACTTC.